A single sample gave rise to the 16 T cell receptor beta chains below, sequenced in a study of CD8 T cells in Susac syndrome. With random hexamers, roughly 0.45 to 1 ug RNA was reverse transcribed. From the immunoSEQ multiplex PCR reads, TCRdb called clonotypes with MiXCR, one entry per CDR3 protein. The table records 84,000 or so distinct CDR3 sequences, approximately 95% of them present only once. Sequencing was done on a sample of CD8+ T cells from PBMCs. The receptors shown here come from a human donor with Susac syndrome.

This rearrangement joins TRBV3-1 to TRBJ2-1; D is perhaps TRBD1 (8 bases). CDR1 is LGHDT and CDR2 is YNNKEL in the germline V gene (reference sequence). V gave up 3 bases and J gave up 4 bases, with 13 bases separating them. The CDR3 is made up of 15 amino acids. The CDR3: CASSQTGEGYNEQFF. The CDR3 nucleotides read TGTGCCAGCAGCCAGACAGGGGAGGGGTACAATGAGCAGTTCTTC.

V and J are TRBV7-6 and TRBJ1-3; D not resolved. This CDR3 is built from 14 residues. CDR1 and CDR2 (germline): SGHVS, FNYEAQ. Trimming left V 1 base short and J 4 bases short, with 8 bases between. The CDR3 region has the DNA TGTGCCAGCAGCTTAGACCCCGGAGGAAACACCATATATTTT. The encoded protein is CASSLDPGGNTIYF.

CDR3: CASSLPTAANEQFF. CDR3 coding DNA: TGTGCCAGCAGTTTACCGACTGCGGCCAATGAGCAGTTCTTC. This chain uses TRBV27 with TRBJ2-1; no firm D call. This CDR3 is 14 amino acids long. Germline-derived CDR1 and CDR2 are MNHEY and SMNVEV (reference sequence). V lost 2 bases to trimming and J lost 6 bases, with 11 bases between them.

The chain joins TRBV27 to TRBJ2-1; 9 bases fit TRBD1. The CDR3 loop spans 15 amino acids. Per germline, CDR1 MNHEY and CDR2 SMNVEV (reference sequence). J was trimmed by 8 bases and V by 0 bases; bases with no gene match: 5. The CDR3 sequence: CASSLSGTGRHEQFF. CDR3 bases: TGTGCCAGCAGTTTATCTGGGACAGGGAGACATGAGCAGTTCTTC.

V gene TRBV29-1 combines with J gene TRBJ2-7; TRBD1 matches at 7 bases. Germline CDR1 is SQVTM and CDR2 is ANQGSEA. Unmatched junction bases numbered 3, after V lost 5 bases and J lost 2 bases. There are 12 residues in the CDR3. CDR3 DNA sequence: TGCAGCGTTCGGGACAGCCCCTACGAGCAGTACTTC. Encoded protein: CSVRDSPYEQYF.

The J gene is TRBJ1-4, the V gene TRBV29-1; D gene unclear. In germline, CDR1 is SQVTM, CDR2 ANQGSEA. This CDR3 has 11 amino acids. V was shortened by 6 bases and J by 4 bases, with 6 bases between the two germline ends. CDR3 sequence: CSVALNEKLFF. CDR3 bases: TGCAGCGTGGCCCTTAATGAAAAACTGTTTTTT.

The chain couples TRBV29-1 to TRBJ2-1; 10 positions agree with TRBD2. From germline, CDR1 is SQVTM and CDR2 ANQGSEA. The CDR3 runs 16 residues. V was clipped by 3 bases and J by 2 bases; unmatched bases: 7. The CDR3 coding sequence is TGCAGCGTTGAGGGTGCTAGCGGGAGTACCTACAATGAGCAGTTCTTC. Translating it yields CSVEGASGSTYNEQFF.

The chain is built from TRBV6-4 and TRBJ2-1, with 14 bases matching TRBD2. CDR1 and CDR2 (germline): MRHNA, SNTAGT. Trimming cost V 4 bases and J 4 bases; bases outside gene matches: 6. This CDR3 is 17 amino acids long. The CDR3 region is CASSGLGTSGGYNEQFF. As DNA, the CDR3 is TGTGCCAGCAGTGGCCTTGGGACTAGCGGGGGATACAATGAGCAGTTCTTC.

The J gene is TRBJ2-3, the V gene TRBV5-4; 8 bases are shared with TRBD2. Per germline, CDR1 SGHNT and CDR2 YYREEE (reference sequence). The V segment lost 3 bases and the J segment 6 bases; nucleotides outside the gene matches: 9. CDR3 length: 15 residues. The CDR3 nucleotides are TGTGCCAGCAGCTCCTTAGCGGGACGGCGGGATACGCAGTATTTT. Protein sequence: CASSSLAGRRDTQYF.

This clonotype came up once. The chain has TRBV15 and TRBJ1-5, with D possibly TRBD1 on 5 matching bases. This CDR3 region has 15 residues. Trimming removed 0 bases from V and 6 bases from J, with 12 bases in between. CDR1 and CDR2 (germline): LNHNV, YYDKDF (reference sequence). The CDR3 loop reads CATSRDGGIGQPQHF. CDR3 in DNA: TGTGCCACCAGCAGAGATGGGGGGATAGGTCAGCCCCAGCATTTT. Looking up the rest from reference TRBV15 and TRBJ1-5 gives the full variable domain: DAMVIQNPRYQVTQFGKPVTLSCSQTLNHNVMYWYQQKSSQAPKLLFHYYDKDFNNEADTPDNFQSRRPNTSFCFLDIRSPGLGDTAMYLCATSRDGGIGQPQHFGDGTRLSIL.

V is TRBV15 and J is TRBJ2-6; D remains unclear. Germline CDR1 and CDR2: LNHNV and YYDKDF (reference sequence). V lost 1 base and J 1 base, leaving 14 bases between the germline ends. The CDR3 length is 18 residues. This chain's CDR3 is CATSRGADYLSGANVLTF. The DNA of the CDR3 is TGTGCCACCAGCAGAGGGGCGGATTACCTATCTGGGGCCAACGTCCTGACTTTC.

The chain is built from TRBV15 and TRBJ1-5; TRBD1 is a possible D gene (6 bases). Germline CDR1 LNHNV, CDR2 YYDKDF (reference sequence). V was trimmed by 4 bases and J by 11 bases, leaving 21 bases between them. This CDR3 contains 15 residues. CDR3 bases: TGTGCCACCAGCATCCCACAGGGCAGCGTCGCGTCCCAGCATTTT. Protein: CATSIPQGSVASQHF.

This chain connects TRBV29-1 to TRBJ1-2; 8 positions agree with TRBD1. J gave up 4 bases and V 2 bases, and 6 bases lay outside the gene matches. Germline V gives CDR1 SQVTM, CDR2 ANQGSEA. This CDR3 is 14 amino acids long. The CDR3 loop reads CSVEFQGAAYGYTF. CDR3 sequence (DNA): TGCAGCGTTGAATTTCAGGGGGCGGCCTATGGCTACACCTTC.

This clonotype was seen a single time. J is TRBJ2-1 and V is TRBV4-1, with D tentatively TRBD1 (5 bases). CDR3 size: 15 residues. Germline CDR1 and CDR2: MGHRA and YSYEKL. V lost 0 bases and J 3 bases, leaving 9 bases between the germline ends. In DNA form, the CDR3 reads TGCGCCAGCAGCCAAGATGGGGCTATCTACAATGAGCAGTTCTTC. Its translation is CASSQDGAIYNEQFF.

The V and J genes are TRBV29-1 and TRBJ2-1, with 9 bases matching TRBD2. In germline, CDR1 is SQVTM, CDR2 ANQGSEA. The CDR3 extends over 14 amino acids. Trimming cost V 4 bases and J 4 bases; bases outside gene matches: 5. As DNA, the CDR3 is TGCAGCGTTGTGGGGCTAGCGGGATACAATGAGCAGTTCTTC. This translates into CSVVGLAGYNEQFF.

The rearrangement joins TRBV20-1 to TRBJ1-1; the match to TRBD1 covers 12 bases. This CDR3 contains 14 residues. J gave up 4 bases and V 3 bases, and 3 bases lay outside the gene matches. Germline V gene lookup returns CDR1 DFQATT and CDR2 SNEGSKA (reference sequence). CDR3 bases: TGCAGTGCTAGTAGGGGACAGGGGGCCACTGAAGCTTTCTTT. Translation gives CSASRGQGATEAFF.